A selection of T cell receptor beta chains follows, all from one sample in a study of blood T cell repertoires in COVID-19. Profiling relied on immunoSEQ multiplex PCR, and the TCRdb table lists in-frame clones only, not all of them. The sample carries almost 35,000 clones, about 87% recorded once. The sequencing sample was made of peripheral blood. Receptors originate from a man in his 60s with active COVID-19. The CDR3 runs from the conserved cysteine through the conserved F or W. A D gene is named only where the DNA matches it firmly. The listing skips clone size in some rows; elsewhere it reads once, few, many or a size class.

cdr3_length	clone_size	v_call	j_call	d_call	cdr3_aa	cdr3_nt
14	once	TRBV20-1	TRBJ2-1	TRBD2	CSASPSGTLYEQFF	TGCAGTGCTAGTCCTAGCGGGACTTTATATGAGCAGTTCTTC
14	-	TRBV10-3	TRBJ2-5	TRBD1	CAISRQQGQETQYF	TGTGCCATCAGCAGGCAACAGGGGCAAGAGACCCAGTACTTC
14	-	TRBV28	TRBJ2-1	-	CASSSGTRLGEQFF	TGTGCCAGCAGCTCCGGGACAAGGTTGGGTGAGCAGTTCTTC
16	-	TRBV10-2	TRBJ2-1	TRBD2	CASSEWSGRRNNEQFF	TGCGCCAGCAGTGAGTGGAGCGGGAGACGAAACAATGAGCAGTTCTTC
15	-	TRBV9	TRBJ1-1	TRBD1	CASSVEGQGAREAFF	TGTGCCAGCAGCGTAGAGGGACAGGGGGCGCGGGAAGCTTTCTTT
13	-	TRBV5-1	TRBJ2-3	TRBD2	CASSGGGTDTQYF	TGCGCCAGCAGTGGGGGGGGCACAGATACGCAGTATTTT
15	few	TRBV2	TRBJ2-7	-	CASSEQRTPFYEQYF	TGTGCCAGCAGTGAGCAGAGGACTCCCTTCTACGAGCAGTACTTC
12	-	TRBV6-5	TRBJ2-4	-	CASGRGSNIQYF	TGTGCCAGCGGGCGGGGTTCGAACATTCAGTACTTC
13	-	TRBV30	TRBJ1-1	TRBD1	CAWRTGANTEAFF	TGTGCCTGGAGGACAGGGGCGAACACTGAAGCTTTCTTT
15	-	TRBV10-3	TRBJ2-7	TRBD1	CAISDPQGASDEQYF	TGTGCCATCAGTGACCCACAGGGGGCGAGCGACGAGCAGTACTTC
17	-	TRBV19	TRBJ2-1	TRBD1	CASTRWGQFLGYNEQFF	TGTGCCAGTACCCGATGGGGACAGTTCTTGGGGTACAATGAGCAGTTCTTC